This TCR beta chain came from a study of control samples from healthy donors and cancer patients. V shed 0 bases and J 6 bases; nucleotides not matched to a gene: 4. Germline CDR1 reads SGHDT; CDR2 reads YYEEEE. The CDR3 is 15 amino acids. Clones were read by immunoSEQ multiplex PCR, and TCRdb kept only the in-frame ones, dropping some. The data contain over 80,000 clones, roughly four fifths of them singletons. Sequenced sample: blood. This clonotype originated in a man aged 55 to 70 in good health. The gene calls are TRBV5-6 and TRBJ2-1, with TRBD2 identical over 9 bases. CDR3 in DNA: TGTGCCAGCAGCTTGGCAGCGGGAGGTCCCAATGAGCAGTTCTTC. This gives the protein CASSLAAGGPNEQFF. Using reference TRBV5-6 and TRBJ2-1 for the parts outside the CDR3, the full variable domain is DAGVTQSPTHLIKTRGQQVTLRCSPKSGHDTVSWYQQALGQGPQFIFQYYEEEERQRGNFPDRFSGHQFPNYSSELNVNALLLGDSALYLCASSLAAGGPNEQFFGPGTRLTVL.